Each of the 19 T cell receptor beta chains below was sequenced from the same sample in a study of blood T cell repertoires in COVID-19. Only in-frame clones appear in the TCRdb table, and some are missing; sequencing was by immunoSEQ multiplex PCR. This table has more than 90,000 clones, around nine tenths appearing once. Sequenced: peripheral blood. The receptors originated from a woman aged 60-75 years with COVID-19, enrolled during active disease.

The gene calls are TRBV6-5 and TRBJ1-4; D call uncertain. The germline gives CDR1 MNHEY, CDR2 SVGAGI. V lost 6 bases to trimming and J lost 3 bases, with 14 bases between them. CDR3 length: 15 amino acids. The CDR3 spells CASRPQVSANEKLFF. DNA of the CDR3: TGTGCCAGCAGACCCCAGGTTTCGGCTAATGAAAAACTGTTTTTT.

In its sample, this clone was seen a few times. The rearrangement uses TRBV5-1 and TRBJ2-7, with 7 bases fitting TRBD1. Germline CDR1 SGHRS, CDR2 YFSETQ. J gave up 2 bases and V 3 bases, and 8 bases lay outside the gene matches. This CDR3 has 15 amino acids. The CDR3 DNA is TGCGCCAGCAGCTCATTGACAGGGTTCGCCTACGAGCAGTACTTC. Its protein is CASSSLTGFAYEQYF.

J is TRBJ2-5 and V is TRBV11-1; D is unclear. The germline gives CDR1 SGHAT, CDR2 FQDESV (reference sequence). V gave up 6 bases and J gave up 1 base, with 9 bases separating them. The CDR3 runs to 13 residues. The chain's CDR3 is CASRKTSQETQYF. The CDR3 DNA is TGTGCCAGCAGGAAGACATCCCAAGAGACCCAGTACTTC.

The J gene is TRBJ1-5, the V gene TRBV27, with unresolved D. The CDR3 totals 14 residues. CDR1 is MNHEY and CDR2 is SMNVEV in the germline V gene (reference sequence). Trimming pared 5 bases from V and 7 bases from J, leaving 15 bases between. CDR3 nucleotide sequence: TGTGCCAGCAGTCCCACCGTCGAGGGCCAGCCCCAGCATTTT. Protein: CASSPTVEGQPQHF.

The chain uses TRBV12-3 or TRBV12-4 and TRBJ2-3; 7 bases line up with TRBD1. V lost 4 bases to trimming and J lost 8 bases; unmatched junction nucleotides: 6. The CDR3 sequence is 13 residues long. The CDR3 loop is CASSSAGGGTQYF. CDR3 in DNA: TGTGCCAGCAGTTCGGCAGGGGGTGGTACGCAGTATTTT.

The chain couples TRBV5-1 to TRBJ2-5; no definite D call. The CDR3 runs 14 residues. V was pared by 0 bases and J by 1 base, with 7 bases between. CDR1 is SGHRS, CDR2 YFSETQ, per germline. DNA of the CDR3: TGCGCCAGCAGCTTGGGGCCATCCCAAGAGACCCAGTACTTC. This encodes CASSLGPSQETQYF.

This clone was picked up one time. V and J are TRBV28 and TRBJ1-2; no clear D gene. The CDR3 covers 13 residues. The V gene's germline CDR1 is MDHEN and CDR2 SYDVKM. Trimming left V 6 bases short and J 3 bases short, with 11 bases between. CDR3 amino acids: CASRIETDYGYTF. The CDR3 DNA reads as TGTGCCAGCAGGATAGAGACTGACTATGGCTACACCTTC.

The V call is TRBV6-6, the J call TRBJ1-5; D is perhaps TRBD1 (6 bases). The germline V gene encodes CDR1 MNHNY and CDR2 SVGAGI (reference sequence). The V end lost 8 bases, the J end lost 1 base, and 12 bases lay between the germline ends. CDR3 length equals 14 residues. CDR3 nucleotide sequence: TGTGCCAGCGGACAGTCCAGCAGCAATCAGCCCCAGCATTTT. Translated: CASGQSSSNQPQHF.

The V call is TRBV29-1, the J call TRBJ2-1; 12 bases align to TRBD1. The J segment lost 7 bases and the V segment lost 7 bases, leaving 17 bases of the junction unmatched. The germline V gene encodes CDR1 SQVTM and CDR2 ANQGSEA. CDR3 length: 17 residues. The CDR3 is CSATGQGALATGNEQFF. CDR3 DNA: TGCAGCGCCACGGGACAGGGGGCCCTTGCCACAGGGAATGAGCAGTTCTTC.

The V and J genes are TRBV19 and TRBJ1-2, with 8 nucleotides matching TRBD1. In germline, CDR1 is LNHDA, CDR2 SQIVND (reference sequence). The V and J ends lost 5 bases and 1 base, in that order; junction bases with no gene match: 9. The CDR3 has 16 amino acids. The CDR3 reads CASSPGGTGINYGYTF. In nucleotides, the CDR3 is TGTGCCAGTAGTCCCGGGGGGACAGGAATTAACTATGGCTACACCTTC.

The chain has TRBV2 and TRBJ2-2; D might be TRBD1 (6 bases). The CDR3 is 15 residues long. From germline, CDR1 is SNHLY and CDR2 FYNNEI. V was pared by 1 base and J by 7 bases, with 13 bases between. The CDR3 bases are TGTGCCAGCAGTGAAGACTCACAGGGCGGCGGGGAGCTGTTTTTT. Translation: CASSEDSQGGGELFF.

The chain recombines TRBV29-1 with TRBJ2-5; TRBD1 matches 9 bases. Unmatched junction bases numbered 8, after V lost 7 bases and J lost 5 bases. Germline-derived CDR1 and CDR2 are SQVTM and ANQGSEA. The CDR3 loop spans 13 amino acids. The CDR3 loop is CSARTGAFETQYF. The CDR3 nucleotides read TGCAGCGCCCGGACAGGGGCGTTTGAGACCCAGTACTTC.

This clone was found once. The gene calls are TRBV5-4 and TRBJ2-1, with TRBD2 matching over 9 bases. CDR1 is SGHNT, CDR2 YYREEE, per germline (reference sequence). The junction had 8 bases not matched to a gene; V was cut back by 3 bases and J by 4 bases. There are 16 residues in the CDR3. The CDR3 bases are TGTGCCAGCAGCTCTAGTAAGAGCGGGGGGTACAATGAGCAGTTCTTC. Encoded protein: CASSSSKSGGYNEQFF.

The rearrangement joins TRBV11-2 to TRBJ2-5, with TRBD2 matching 13 bases. Germline V gene lookup returns CDR1 SGHAT and CDR2 FQNNGV. The CDR3 spans 16 residues. Unmatched junction bases numbered 8, after V lost 5 bases and J lost 5 bases. The CDR3: CASSKLAGGPEETQYF. The CDR3 DNA reads as TGTGCCAGCAGCAAACTAGCGGGGGGGCCTGAGGAGACCCAGTACTTC.

The chain has TRBV5-4 and TRBJ1-2; 9 bases agree with TRBD1. This CDR3 contains 14 residues. V lost 3 bases to trimming and J lost 4 bases; unmatched junction nucleotides: 4. CDR1 is SGHNT and CDR2 is YYREEE in the germline V gene (reference sequence). CDR3 residues: CASSWGDRAYGYTF. DNA of the CDR3: TGTGCCAGCAGCTGGGGGGACAGGGCCTATGGCTACACCTTC. Based on the CDR3 plus reference TRBV5-4 and TRBJ1-2, the full variable domain is ETGVTQSPTHLIKTRGQQVTLRCSSQSGHNTVSWYQQALGQGPQFIFQYYREEENGRGNFPPRFSGLQFPNYSSELNVNALELDDSALYLCASSWGDRAYGYTFGSGTRLTVV.

The V call is TRBV18, the J call TRBJ2-7; 8 bases fit TRBD1. Germline-derived CDR1 and CDR2 are KGHSH and LQKENI. V was clipped by 3 bases and J by 4 bases; unmatched bases: 11. This CDR3 is built from 16 residues. This CDR3 reads CASSPRQRTGNYEQYF. CDR3 coding DNA: TGTGCCAGCTCACCTAGACAAAGGACAGGGAATTACGAGCAGTACTTC.

The chain carries TRBV4-1 and TRBJ1-1; 8 nucleotides agree with TRBD1. The V and J ends lost 3 bases and 1 base, in that order; junction bases with no gene match: 13. The CDR3 is made up of 18 amino acids. The germline gives CDR1 MGHRA, CDR2 YSYEKL. CDR3 in amino acids: CASSQPSDRVGGNTEAFF. The CDR3 nucleotides read TGCGCCAGCAGCCAGCCTTCGGACAGGGTCGGGGGGAACACTGAAGCTTTCTTT.

The chain is built from TRBV6-4 and TRBJ2-3; 11 bases are shared with TRBD1. The CDR3 contains 16 residues. Germline V gene lookup returns CDR1 MRHNA and CDR2 SNTAGT. V was clipped by 4 bases and J by 8 bases; unmatched bases: 11. CDR3 in amino acids: CASSGGQGASTGTQYF. CDR3 bases: TGTGCCAGCAGTGGAGGACAGGGGGCCTCAACGGGTACGCAGTATTTT.

V gene TRBV5-6 combines with J gene TRBJ2-3; TRBD2 agrees at 12 bases. CDR1 is SGHDT and CDR2 is YYEEEE in the germline V gene. The trim removed 1 base at V and 5 bases at J, leaving 8 bases unmatched. The CDR3 contains 17 residues. The CDR3 DNA follows: TGTGCCAGCAGCTTGAGGTGGCTAGCGGGGGGGCAAGATACGCAGTATTTT. This gives the protein CASSLRWLAGGQDTQYF.